This TCR beta chain was documented in a study of blood T cell repertoires in COVID-19. Germline values: CDR1 SGHDN, CDR2 FVKESK. The CDR3 is made up of 13 amino acids. V was cut by 3 bases and J by 8 bases, with 13 bases left in between. Patients in Seattle were enrolled during active infection, then followed longitudinally. Per the study methods: Nucleated cell number was recorded as an estimate derived from reference gene primer amplification. TCRdb's table, derived via immunoSEQ multiplex PCR, lists solely in-frame clones and lacks some. The DNA gave D and trimming, while V, J and clone size come from that table. The sample comprises 150,000 to 200,000 clones, roughly 76% of which are singletons, and 12% rests with the top ten.

The chain is built from TRBV14 and TRBJ1-2; no clear D gene. Sequenced input: peripheral blood. The clonotype was recovered from a woman of 80 years or more with COVID-19, enrolled during active disease. This CDR3 reads CASSQFKFVGYTF. CDR3 bases: TGTGCCAGCAGCCAGTTTAAATTCGTGGGCTACACCTTC.